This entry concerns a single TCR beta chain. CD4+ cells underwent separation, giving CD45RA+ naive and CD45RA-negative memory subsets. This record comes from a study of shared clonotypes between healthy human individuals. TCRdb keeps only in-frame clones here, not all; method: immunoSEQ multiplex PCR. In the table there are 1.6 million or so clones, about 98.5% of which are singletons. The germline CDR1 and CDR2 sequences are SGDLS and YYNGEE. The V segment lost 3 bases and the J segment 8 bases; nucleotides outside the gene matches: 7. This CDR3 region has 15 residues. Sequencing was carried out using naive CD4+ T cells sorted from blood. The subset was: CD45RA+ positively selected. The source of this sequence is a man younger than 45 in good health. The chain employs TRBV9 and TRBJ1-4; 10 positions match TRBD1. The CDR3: CASSARDRGGEKLFF. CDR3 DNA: TGTGCCAGCAGCGCTAGGGACAGGGGCGGGGAAAAACTGTTTTTT.